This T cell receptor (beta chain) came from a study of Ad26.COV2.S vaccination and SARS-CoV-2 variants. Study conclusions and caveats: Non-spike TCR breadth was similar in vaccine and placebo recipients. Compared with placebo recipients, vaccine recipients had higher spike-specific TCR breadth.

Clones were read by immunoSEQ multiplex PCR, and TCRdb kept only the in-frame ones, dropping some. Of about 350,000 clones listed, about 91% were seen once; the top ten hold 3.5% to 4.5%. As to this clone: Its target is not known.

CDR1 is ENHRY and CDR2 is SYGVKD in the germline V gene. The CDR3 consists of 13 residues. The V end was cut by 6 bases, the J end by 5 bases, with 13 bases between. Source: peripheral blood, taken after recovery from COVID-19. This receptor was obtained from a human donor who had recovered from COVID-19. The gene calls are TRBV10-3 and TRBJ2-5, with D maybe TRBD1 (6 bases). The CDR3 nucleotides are TGTGCCATCAGAGAAACAGGGACGGAGACCCAGTACTTC. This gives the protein CAIRETGTETQYF.